The 16 T cell receptor beta chains given below trace back to one sample, sequenced in a study of beta chain features in type 1 diabetes. The whole isolated RNA underwent reverse transcription, so sequencing captured expressed TCRB transcripts. The protocol was immunoSEQ multiplex PCR, while the TCRdb copy is restricted to in-frame clones and leaves out a portion. The sample contains about 150,000 clones, 11% of which appear only once. Sequenced: central memory CD4+ T cells from blood. The receptors were gathered from a man aged 18 to 30 in good health.

This clone was seen a few times. This chain connects TRBV7-9 to TRBJ2-3, with D uncertain. Deletions cut 2 bases from V and 10 bases from J, with 10 bases between. Per the germline V gene, CDR1 is SEHNR and CDR2 is FQNEAQ (reference sequence). This CDR3 has 12 amino acids. DNA for the CDR3: TGTGCCAGCAGCTTAATTTCAGAGGCGCAGTATTTT. Its protein is CASSLISEAQYF.

This clone was counted between two and nine times. The rearrangement joins TRBV28 to TRBJ2-5; 9 bases are a match to TRBD1. Trimming removed 2 bases from V and 9 bases from J; junction bases left unmatched: 10. The germline CDR1 and CDR2 sequences are MDHEN and SYDVKM. This CDR3 comprises 15 residues. CDR3 nucleotide sequence: TGTGCCAGCAGTTTACTGGGACAGGGCCTCGGGGCCCAGTACTTC. Protein sequence: CASSLLGQGLGAQYF.

This clone has more than one count but fewer than ten. The chain combines TRBV28 with TRBJ1-5; a weak D match, TRBD1 (5 bases). Trimming left V 5 bases short and J 3 bases short, with 20 bases between. The length of the CDR3 is 17 residues. Germline CDR1 is MDHEN and CDR2 is SYDVKM. The CDR3 sequence: CASSTNGIRVTNQPQHF. CDR3 in DNA: TGTGCCAGCAGTACGAACGGCATCAGGGTAACCAATCAGCCCCAGCATTTT.

The chain is built from TRBV20-1 and TRBJ1-5, with unresolved D. CDR3 length equals 11 residues. Per germline, CDR1 DFQATT and CDR2 SNEGSKA (reference sequence). V lost 1 base and J 6 bases, leaving 4 bases between the germline ends. The CDR3 nucleotides are TGCAGTGCTAGAGCGGGTCAGCCCCAGCATTTT. It encodes CSARAGQPQHF.

This chain links TRBV9 with TRBJ1-1, with D hard to call. Germline CDR1 is SGDLS and CDR2 is YYNGEE. V lost 0 bases, J lost 4 bases, and 10 bases lay in between. CDR3 size: 14 residues. The CDR3 region has the DNA TGTGCCAGCAGCGTAGCTCTGGTTTCCACTGAAGCTTTCTTT. It specifies CASSVALVSTEAFF.

In this sample, this clone turned up once. The chain links TRBV7-2 to TRBJ2-7; D is uncertain. Trimming removed 7 bases at V and 0 bases at J, with 13 bases between. This CDR3 has 14 amino acids. CDR1 and CDR2 from the germline V gene are SGHTA and FQGNSA. CDR3 DNA: TGTGCCAGCAAAGCAGTCGTGAACTCCTACGAGCAGTACTTC. This codes for CASKAVVNSYEQYF. Together with reference TRBV7-2 and TRBJ2-7, the CDR3 gives the full variable domain: GAGVSQSPSNKVTEKGKDVELRCDPISGHTALYWYRQSLGQGLEFLIYFQGNSAPDKSGLPSDRFSAERTGGSVSTLTIQRTQQEDSAVYLCASKAVVNSYEQYFGPGTRLTVT.

In DNA, the CDR3 is TGTGCCAGCAGCGTATGGAGGCAGCACACCGGGGAGCTGTTTTTT. This codes for CASSVWRQHTGELFF. The rearrangement uses TRBV9 and TRBJ2-2, with D perhaps matching TRBD2 (5 bases). This CDR3 has 15 residues. The V and J ends lost 1 base and 3 bases respectively, with 10 bases between them. The germline CDR1 and CDR2 sequences are SGDLS and YYNGEE.

V usage is TRBV5-1 and J usage is TRBJ2-1; D is undetermined. The CDR3 length is 14 residues. Germline V lookup: CDR1 SGHRS, CDR2 YFSETQ. The V gene lost 2 bases and the J gene lost 0 bases, with 6 bases spanning the gap. This chain's CDR3 is CASSFSSSYNEQFF. The DNA of the CDR3 is TGCGCCAGCAGCTTCAGTAGCTCCTACAATGAGCAGTTCTTC.

This clone occurred a few times. Other DNA sequences in the same sample also yield this CDR3. The V and J genes are TRBV9 and TRBJ2-7; D possibly matches TRBD1 or TRBD2 (5 bases each). The germline V gene has CDR1 SGDLS and CDR2 YYNGEE. The V end lost 0 bases, the J end lost 5 bases, and 15 bases lay between the germline ends. The CDR3 runs 15 residues. CDR3 bases: TGTGCCAGCAGCGTAGCTACAGGTAGGGGAGACGAGCAGTACTTC. As protein: CASSVATGRGDEQYF.

The V call is TRBV11-1, the J call TRBJ1-5; D may be TRBD1 (6 bases). Germline V gene sequence: CDR1 SGHAT, CDR2 FQDESV (reference sequence). The CDR3 runs 14 residues. V lost 5 bases and J 2 bases, leaving 10 bases between the germline ends. CDR3 nucleotides: TGTGCCAGCAGCCAGGGGATCGGCAATCAGCCCCAGCATTTT. Translating gives CASSQGIGNQPQHF.

The chain couples TRBV29-1 to TRBJ2-5; 8 bases are a match to TRBD1. V dropped 5 bases and J dropped 1; count of bases not matched to a gene: 12. The CDR3 totals 16 residues. In germline, CDR1 is SQVTM, CDR2 ANQGSEA. CDR3 protein: CSVFFRNRGTQETQYF. The CDR3 DNA reads TGCAGCGTTTTTTTTAGGAACAGGGGGACCCAAGAGACCCAGTACTTC.

This clone was counted a few times. The chain uses TRBV7-9 and TRBJ1-1; a weak D match, TRBD1 (5 bases). CDR1 is SEHNR, CDR2 FQNEAQ, per germline (reference sequence). The CDR3 length is 16 residues. Between the trimmed V and J ends, which lost 0 bases and 6 bases, there was a span of 17 bases. The CDR3 here is CASSLARVGEVAEAFF. In DNA, the CDR3 is TGTGCCAGCAGCTTAGCCAGGGTTGGGGAGGTGGCTGAAGCTTTCTTT.

This clone has a handful of counts. This sequence joins TRBV14 and TRBJ2-3; D gene unclear. The CDR3 loop spans 12 amino acids. Between the trimmed V and J ends, which lost 3 bases and 2 bases, there was a span of 3 bases. CDR1 and CDR2 (germline): SGHDN, FVKESK. The chain's CDR3 is CASSQNTDTQYF. CDR3 bases: TGTGCCAGCAGCCAGAACACAGATACGCAGTATTTT.

Only a few counts were recorded for this clone. The chain recombines TRBV4-1 with TRBJ2-2, with 8 bases identical to TRBD1. This CDR3 comprises 18 residues. V trimming: 1 base; J trimming: 3 bases; junction bases outside the gene matches: 10. Per germline, CDR1 MGHRA and CDR2 YSYEKL. The CDR3 sequence: CASSQGSVPGGYTGELFF. The CDR3 nucleotides are TGCGCCAGCAGCCAAGGTTCCGTGCCAGGGGGCTACACCGGGGAGCTGTTTTTT.

This clone was counted between two and nine times. The chain employs TRBV28 and TRBJ1-5; the D gene is possibly TRBD1 (5 bases). With 8 bases removed from V and 11 bases from J, the gap between germline ends came to 22 bases. This CDR3 contains 14 residues. Germline CDR1 and CDR2: MDHEN and SYDVKM. The CDR3 here is CASRPAGGSLAQHF. The CDR3 nucleotides read TGTGCCAGCCGCCCTGCGGGGGGTTCGTTGGCCCAGCATTTT.

This clone appeared a few times. The chain combines TRBV29-1 with TRBJ2-3; D is tentatively TRBD1 or TRBD2 (5 bases each). The V gene's germline CDR1 is SQVTM and CDR2 ANQGSEA. There are 13 residues in the CDR3. V shed 6 bases and J shed 1 base, with 11 bases lying between them. The CDR3 coding sequence is TGCAGCGTCAGGGTGGGAGGCACAGATACGCAGTATTTT. Its protein product is CSVRVGGTDTQYF.